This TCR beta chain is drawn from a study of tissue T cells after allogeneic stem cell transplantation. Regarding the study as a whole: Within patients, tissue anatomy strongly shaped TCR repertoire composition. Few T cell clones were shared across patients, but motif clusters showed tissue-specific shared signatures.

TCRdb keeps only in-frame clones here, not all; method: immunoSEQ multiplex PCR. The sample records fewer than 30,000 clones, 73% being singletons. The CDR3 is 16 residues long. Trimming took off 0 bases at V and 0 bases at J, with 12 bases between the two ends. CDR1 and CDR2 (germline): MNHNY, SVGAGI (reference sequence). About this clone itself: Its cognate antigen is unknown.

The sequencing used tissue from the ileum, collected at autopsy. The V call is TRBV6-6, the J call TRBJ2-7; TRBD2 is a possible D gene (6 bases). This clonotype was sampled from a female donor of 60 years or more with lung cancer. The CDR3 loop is CASSYSMGRSSYEQYF. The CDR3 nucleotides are TGTGCCAGCAGTTACTCGATGGGGAGGAGCTCCTACGAGCAGTACTTC.